The 5 T cell receptor beta chains presented below share a single source sample, sequenced in a study. Using its own MiXCR run on the RT-PCR reads, TCRdb lists one record per CDR3 protein. The table records around 700,000 distinct CDR3 sequences, 13% to 15% of them present only once. The sample comprised memory CD4+ T cells from blood. These receptor sequences come from a female donor in good health, serving as a healthy control.

The rearrangement joins TRBV5-1 to TRBJ2-7, with unresolved D. The ends were cut back, 1 base at V and 6 bases at J, with 14 bases in the middle. Germline lookup yields CDR1 SGHRS and CDR2 YFSETQ. The CDR3 loop spans 14 amino acids. CDR3 bases: TGCGCCAGCAGCTTGACGGCCAGCCCTACCGAGCAGTACTTC. Amino acids: CASSLTASPTEQYF.

This rearrangement joins TRBV2 to TRBJ2-5, with 7 bases lining up with TRBD1. V was clipped by 3 bases and J by 0 bases; unmatched bases: 4. The V gene's germline CDR1 is SNHLY and CDR2 FYNNEI. The CDR3 has 15 residues. The CDR3 DNA reads TGTGCCAGCAGTGACTTGGGACAGTACCAAGAGACCCAGTACTTC. It is translated as CASSDLGQYQETQYF.

This clonotype was seen repeatedly, ten times or more. The chain carries TRBV7-2 and TRBJ2-3, with D uncertain. Trimming pared 6 bases from V and 6 bases from J, leaving 7 bases between. The CDR3 totals 11 residues. The germline V gene has CDR1 SGHTA and CDR2 FQGNSA. DNA for the CDR3: TGTGCCAGCAGTAACCGGGATACGCAGTATTTT. It translates to CASSNRDTQYF.

The J gene is TRBJ1-1, the V gene TRBV12-5; D call uncertain. Trimming left V 1 base short and J 11 bases short, with 11 bases between. The CDR3 has 12 residues. CDR1 and CDR2 from the germline V gene are LGHNT and FRNRAP. CDR3 loop: CASGLGRIVAFF. The CDR3 DNA is TGTGCTAGTGGTTTGGGCAGGATTGTCGCTTTCTTT.

At least ten counts were recorded for this clonotype. The chain carries TRBV6-5 and TRBJ1-5, with D uncertain. Germline CDR1 and CDR2: MNHEY and SVGAGI. This CDR3 contains 13 residues. V lost 6 bases and J 0 bases, leaving 6 bases between the germline ends. The CDR3 coding sequence is TGTGCCAGCAGGACACATAGCAATCAGCCCCAGCATTTT. It translates to CASRTHSNQPQHF.